The following is a TCR beta chain sequence with its context. Individual cDNA molecules (in the library) carried attached unique molecular identifiers. Authors' methods: TCRs per sample had a median of approximately 88,000 and ranged from 23,224 to 690,600. TCRdb analysed the RACE reads with MiXCR anew, one entry per CDR3 protein. TCRdb, rather than the study authors, made the V and J calls. The table lists 50,000 or so distinct CDR3 sequences, less than 4.5% of them singletons, with around 5.8% in the top ten. These data belong to a study of human T cells and chemical hapten exposure. Turning to the study itself: Minor pooled library volume differences mainly drove per-sample TCR yield variation.

V lost 4 bases and J 2 bases, leaving 14 bases between the germline ends. Germline assignment: CDR1 SNHLY and CDR2 FYNNEI. The CDR3 is made up of 15 amino acids. Time point meaning: healthy volunteer bleed at 2 weeks. Total RNA was isolated from unfractionated whole blood. The sequence derives from a human donor in good health. Some clones in this sample may be carry-over from other donors' samples. Sample: whole blood. The chain has TRBV2 and TRBJ2-5; D is unresolved. DNA of the CDR3: TGTGCCAGCAGTGCCTCTCTTCGGTCACAAGAGACCCAGTACTTC. Encoded protein: CASSASLRSQETQYF. Complete variable domain (other parts from reference TRBV2 and TRBJ2-5): EPEVTQTPSHQVTQMGQEVILRCVPISNHLYFYWYRQILGQKVEFLVSFYNNEISEKSEIFDDQFSVERPDGSNFTLKIRSTKLEDSAMYFCASSASLRSQETQYFGPGTRLLVL.